These 14 T cell receptor beta chains came from one sample sequenced in a study of vaccination effects on CD4 cells after COVID-19. Prior to sequencing, the ViraFEST assay stimulated PBMC with viral peptide pools, which expanded the antigen-specific CD4+ T cells. CD4+ T cells were isolated after around ten days of culture. BNT162b2 vaccine or mRNA-1273 vaccine was given to participants in two doses. Clones were read by immunoSEQ multiplex PCR, and TCRdb kept only the in-frame ones, dropping some. The table lists about 27,000 clones, about 80% of them singletons. These TCRs are of unknown antigen specificity. Material: CD4+ T cells from PBMCs cultured with HCoV-NL63 spike peptides, obtained after COVID-19 vaccination. These receptor sequences come from a human donor who received a COVID-19 vaccine. Some clones in this sample may be carry-over from other donors' samples.

The rearrangement uses TRBV19 and TRBJ1-1; a weak D match, TRBD1 (5 bases). Trimming took 8 bases from V and 0 from J, leaving 16 bases between them. The CDR3 is made up of 15 amino acids. Per the germline V gene, CDR1 is LNHDA and CDR2 is SQIVND (reference sequence). In DNA, the CDR3 is TGTGCCAGTGCACCATCCCTCAGGGTGAACACTGAAGCTTTCTTT. It translates to CASAPSLRVNTEAFF.

This chain uses TRBV5-6 with TRBJ1-2, with D uncertain. This CDR3 has 16 residues. Per germline, CDR1 SGHDT and CDR2 YYEEEE. Trimming left V 2 bases short and J 0 bases short, with 14 bases between. The CDR3 DNA follows: TGTGCCAGCAGCTTTTCGACGGAGTCAGCTAACTATGGCTACACCTTC. It specifies CASSFSTESANYGYTF.

The chain carries TRBV5-5 and TRBJ2-5, with no clear D. V lost 0 bases, J lost 0 bases, and 9 bases lay in between. The CDR3 sequence is 15 residues long. Germline V gene data show CDR1 as SGHKS and CDR2 as YYEKEE (reference sequence). For the CDR3, the DNA is TGTGCCAGCAGCTTGGTCAGGTCTTACCAAGAGACCCAGTACTTC. Translated: CASSLVRSYQETQYF.

The chain combines TRBV5-1 with TRBJ2-5; D possibly matches TRBD1 or TRBD2 (5 bases each). The CDR3 has 15 amino acids. Germline assignment: CDR1 SGHRS and CDR2 YFSETQ. V lost 0 bases to trimming and J lost 5 bases, with 14 bases between them. As DNA, the CDR3 is TGCGCCAGCAGCTTGGCGGTTCAGGGCGGGGAGACCCAGTACTTC. This translates into CASSLAVQGGETQYF.

The V and J genes are TRBV5-4 and TRBJ2-6; D perhaps matches TRBD1 (6 bases). V lost 9 bases to trimming and J lost 0 bases, with 10 bases between them. CDR3 length: 14 amino acids. Germline CDR1 is SGHNT and CDR2 is YYREEE (reference sequence). The CDR3 DNA reads as TGTGCCACCCTAGGGGGCTCTGGGGCCAACGTCCTGACTTTC. Its translation is CATLGGSGANVLTF.

This clone has just a few counts. The V and J genes are TRBV5-4 and TRBJ2-2; D unclear. The CDR3 sequence is 12 residues long. Germline loops: CDR1 SGHNT, CDR2 YYREEE (reference sequence). Trimming removed 1 base at V and 6 bases at J, with 4 bases between. In DNA form, the CDR3 reads TGTGCCAGCAGCTTGTTTCCCGGGGAGCTGTTTTTT. Its translation: CASSLFPGELFF.

This clone was counted only a few times. V and J are TRBV10-3 and TRBJ1-6; the D gene is possibly TRBD1 (6 bases). Deletions cut 6 bases from V and 10 bases from J, with 13 bases between. The germline gives CDR1 ENHRY, CDR2 SYGVKD. The CDR3 runs to 13 residues. CDR3 in amino acids: CAISPQGQSPLHF. The CDR3 DNA follows: TGTGCCATCAGCCCACAGGGTCAGTCACCCCTCCACTTT.

The V and J genes are TRBV3-1 (or the pseudogene TRBV3-2) and TRBJ1-1, with D perhaps TRBD1 (5 bases). V dropped 5 bases and J dropped 5 bases, with 9 bases sitting between them. The CDR3 consists of 12 residues. Germline CDR1 is LGHDT and CDR2 is YNNKEL (reference sequence). The CDR3 nucleotides read TGTGCCAGCAGCGGGGGGGGAACTGAAGCTTTCTTT. It specifies CASSGGGTEAFF.

The rearrangement links TRBV5-1 to TRBJ2-7, with 7 bases aligning to TRBD1. This CDR3 spans 13 amino acids. The J segment lost 5 bases and the V segment lost 0 bases, leaving 2 bases of the junction unmatched. From germline, CDR1 is SGHRS and CDR2 YFSETQ. The CDR3 sequence: CASSLAGTDEQYV. CDR3 sequence (DNA): TGCGCCAGCAGCTTGGCTGGGACAGACGAGCAGTACGTC.

The rearrangement links TRBV5-1 to TRBJ1-2; D is perhaps TRBD1 (6 bases). The length of the CDR3 is 13 residues. The V and J ends lost 2 bases and 6 bases respectively, with 11 bases between them. The germline gives CDR1 SGHRS, CDR2 YFSETQ. CDR3 sequence (DNA): TGCGCCAGCAGCTTTGAGCAGGGGAATGGCTACACCTTC. Protein: CASSFEQGNGYTF. Using reference TRBV5-1 and TRBJ1-2 for the parts outside the CDR3, the full variable domain is KAGVTQTPRYLIKTRGQQVTLSCSPISGHRSVSWYQQTPGQGLQFLFEYFSETQRNKGNFPGRFSGRQFSNSRSEMNVSTLELGDSALYLCASSFEQGNGYTFGSGTRLTVV.

The rearrangement uses TRBV28 and TRBJ2-1; 10 bases fit TRBD1. This CDR3 region has 16 residues. Trimming at V came to 5 bases and at J to 3 bases, leaving 7 bases not matched to a gene. Germline CDR1 is MDHEN and CDR2 is SYDVKM. The CDR3 DNA reads TGTGCCAGCAGTCACCGGACAGGGGGATTCTACAATGAGCAGTTCTTC. Its protein product is CASSHRTGGFYNEQFF.

V gene TRBV19 combines with J gene TRBJ1-2; D gene unclear. Germline values: CDR1 LNHDA, CDR2 SQIVND (reference sequence). The CDR3 length is 14 residues. The V end was cut by 6 bases, the J end by 6 bases, with 17 bases between. DNA of the CDR3: TGTGCCAGTAGCGACGGGAGGGCCGTACATGGCTACACCTTC. Translated: CASSDGRAVHGYTF.

The chain joins TRBV7-3 to TRBJ2-2; D gene uncertain. The CDR3 has 14 residues. Germline V CDR1 and CDR2: SGHTA, FQGTGA. The V and J ends lost 5 bases and 0 bases respectively, with 7 bases between them. The CDR3 DNA reads as TGTGCCAGCAGCCCGGACCCGAACACCGGGGAGCTGTTTTTT. Translating it yields CASSPDPNTGELFF.

V and J are TRBV29-1 and TRBJ1-2; maybe TRBD1 (6 bases). CDR3 length: 14 amino acids. V dropped 2 bases and J dropped 7 bases, with 17 bases sitting between them. Germline CDR1 is SQVTM and CDR2 is ANQGSEA. CDR3 sequence: CSVESGQGKGGYTF. The DNA of the CDR3 is TGCAGCGTTGAATCGGGGCAGGGGAAAGGTGGCTACACCTTC.